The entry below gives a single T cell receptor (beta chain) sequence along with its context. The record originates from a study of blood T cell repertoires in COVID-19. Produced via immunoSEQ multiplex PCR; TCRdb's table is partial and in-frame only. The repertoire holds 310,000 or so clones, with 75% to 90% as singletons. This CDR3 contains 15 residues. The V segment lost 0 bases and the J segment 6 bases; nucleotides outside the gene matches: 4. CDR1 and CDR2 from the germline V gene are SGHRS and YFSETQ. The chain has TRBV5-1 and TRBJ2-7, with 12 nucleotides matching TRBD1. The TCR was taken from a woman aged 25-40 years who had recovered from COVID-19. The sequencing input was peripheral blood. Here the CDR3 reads CASSLEGTGGAEQYF. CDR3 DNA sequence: TGCGCCAGCAGCTTGGAAGGGACAGGGGGCGCCGAGCAGTACTTC.